One and the same sample provided the 16 T cell receptor beta chains below, sequenced in a study of vaccination and CD4 T cells after COVID-19. No antigen has been identified for these receptors. Treatment of the sample: roughly 10-day PBMC culture with coronavirus spike peptide pools or control peptides (ViraFEST assay). Sequencing of DNA taken from cultured CD4+ T cells relied on the Oncomine TCR Beta short-read assay. TCRdb ran MiXCR on the PCR reads and lists one entry per CDR3 protein. This table has about 20,000 distinct CDR3 sequences, around half appearing once. The sample was CD4+ T cells from blood, cultured in vitro. The receptors shown here come from a human donor who had recovered from COVID-19.

This chain uses TRBV20-1 with TRBJ2-3; TRBD2 matches 7 bases. This CDR3 is 17 amino acids long. The junction had 16 bases not matched to a gene; V was cut back by 5 bases and J by 2 bases. Germline V gene lookup returns CDR1 DFQATT and CDR2 SNEGSKA (reference sequence). CDR3 sequence: CSAAVGRASGYTDTQYF. The CDR3 DNA sequence: TGCAGTGCTGCCGTTGGCAGGGCTAGCGGATACACAGATACGCAGTATTTT.

V is TRBV7-9 and J is TRBJ2-7; D gene uncertain. CDR1 SEHNR and CDR2 FQNEAQ come from the germline V gene (reference sequence). The CDR3 is 13 residues long. Trimming removed 4 bases at V and 0 bases at J, with 7 bases between. The CDR3 DNA follows: TGTGCCAGCAGCTGGGGTAGCTCCTACGAGCAGTACTTC. Encoded protein: CASSWGSSYEQYF.

The V and J genes are TRBV11-3 and TRBJ2-7; TRBD2 matches at 8 bases. Trimming cost V 7 bases and J 5 bases; bases outside gene matches: 4. Germline V CDR1 and CDR2: SGHNT, YENEEA. The CDR3 runs to 12 residues. The CDR3 nucleotides are TGTGCCAGCAACGCCGGGGGGGACGAGCAGTACTTC. Its translation: CASNAGGDEQYF. The entire variable domain, with the rest obtained from reference TRBV11-3 and TRBJ2-7, is as follows: EAGVVQSPRYKIIEKKQPVAFWCNPISGHNTLYWYLQNLGQGPELLIRYENEEAVDDSQLPKDRFSAERLKGVDSTLKIQPAELGDSAVYLCASNAGGDEQYFGPGTRLTVT.

This clonotype was detected a few times. The chain recombines TRBV4-1 with TRBJ2-7; perhaps TRBD1 as D (5 bases). From germline, CDR1 is MGHRA and CDR2 YSYEKL. CDR3 length: 17 amino acids. Trimming pared 0 bases from V and 2 bases from J, leaving 17 bases between. CDR3 in amino acids: CASSQDREGALAYEQYF. The CDR3 DNA reads TGCGCCAGCAGCCAAGATCGAGAAGGGGCCCTTGCCTACGAGCAGTACTTC.

This sequence joins TRBV6-5 and TRBJ1-2; the match to TRBD1 covers 8 bases. Germline V gene lookup returns CDR1 MNHEY and CDR2 SVGAGI. The CDR3 extends over 16 amino acids. The V gene end was trimmed by 2 bases and the J gene end by 7 bases; junction bases not matched to a gene: 12. The CDR3 DNA sequence: TGTGCCAGCAGTTACGAGATGGGCAGGGGGCACCCTGGCTACACCTTC. This sequence encodes CASSYEMGRGHPGYTF.

This chain joins TRBV10-1 and TRBJ2-1; D is unclear. The germline gives CDR1 WNHNN, CDR2 SYGVQD (reference sequence). V was cut by 6 bases and J by 7 bases, with 10 bases left in between. CDR3 size: 12 residues. Here the CDR3 reads CASSPTKNEQFF. The DNA of the CDR3 is TGCGCCAGCAGCCCCACGAAAAATGAGCAGTTCTTC.

The chain employs TRBV6-4 and TRBJ1-2; 7 bases line up with TRBD1. This CDR3 region has 13 residues. Germline CDR1 is MRHNA and CDR2 is SNTAGT. The V segment lost 6 bases and the J segment 4 bases; nucleotides outside the gene matches: 5. CDR3 sequence reads: CASRRRGCYGYTF. The CDR3 nucleotides are TGTGCCAGCAGACGCAGGGGGTGCTATGGCTACACCTTC.

In DNA form, the CDR3 reads TGTGCCAGCAGCTTAGTCGAGGGCCCGAGGGGCATTCAGTACTTC. Protein: CASSLVEGPRGIQYF. V is TRBV7-9 and J is TRBJ2-4; D assignment may be TRBD1 or TRBD2 (5 bases each). This CDR3 region has 15 residues. Germline lookup yields CDR1 SEHNR and CDR2 FQNEAQ (reference sequence). The ends were cut back, 1 base at V and 9 bases at J, with 16 bases in the middle.

V usage is TRBV27 and J usage is TRBJ2-1; TRBD2 matches at 10 bases. Per germline, CDR1 MNHEY and CDR2 SMNVEV (reference sequence). The CDR3 runs 16 residues. Trimming took 3 bases from V and 4 from J; bases not matched to a gene: 6. CDR3 coding DNA: TGTGCCAGCAGTTTGCCCCGGACTAGCGGATACAATGAGCAGTTCTTC. It translates to CASSLPRTSGYNEQFF.

V gene TRBV6-1 combines with J gene TRBJ2-2; 9 bases agree with TRBD2. Germline assignment: CDR1 MNHNS and CDR2 SASEGT. The V segment lost 7 bases and the J segment 3 bases; nucleotides outside the gene matches: 3. The CDR3 loop spans 14 amino acids. This CDR3 reads CASIAGEDTGELFF. CDR3 DNA: TGTGCCAGCATAGCGGGGGAGGACACCGGGGAGCTGTTTTTT.

The chain is built from TRBV2 and TRBJ1-1; D possibly corresponds to TRBD1 (5 bases). CDR1 is SNHLY, CDR2 FYNNEI, per germline. The V end was cut by 6 bases, the J end by 1 base, with 9 bases between. The CDR3 consists of 13 residues. The CDR3 loop is CASRVTGNTEAFF. CDR3 nucleotides: TGTGCCAGCAGAGTTACAGGGAACACTGAAGCTTTCTTT.

The chain couples TRBV28 to TRBJ2-7; D might be TRBD1 (6 bases). The CDR3 has 15 residues. Germline lookup yields CDR1 MDHEN and CDR2 SYDVKM. Deletions cut 4 bases from V and 3 bases from J, with 16 bases between. The CDR3 is CASSSWTAAYYEQYF. As DNA, the CDR3 is TGTGCCAGCAGTTCCTGGACAGCGGCCTACTACGAGCAGTACTTC.

The chain joins TRBV10-3 to TRBJ2-7; unclear D gene. The CDR3 spans 14 residues. V was pared by 6 bases and J by 7 bases, with 19 bases between. Germline CDR1 reads ENHRY; CDR2 reads SYGVKD. In DNA form, the CDR3 reads TGTGCCATCAGAGCCGACGGTACGTGGCAAGAGCAGTACTTC. Its protein is CAIRADGTWQEQYF.

The rearrangement joins TRBV6-5 to TRBJ1-2; D is uncertain. V was clipped by 4 bases and J by 3 bases, with 12 bases between them. The CDR3 contains 14 residues. Germline CDR1 reads MNHEY; CDR2 reads SVGAGI. In DNA form, the CDR3 reads TGTGCCAGCAGTTCTCCTGGACGGGACTATGGCTACACCTTC. Translated: CASSSPGRDYGYTF.

The CDR3 loop is CSVRGAGQPQHF. The CDR3 nucleotides are TGCAGCGTCAGGGGGGCCGGTCAGCCCCAGCATTTT. This chain joins TRBV20-1 and TRBJ1-5; 7 positions agree with TRBD1. The germline CDR1 and CDR2 sequences are DFQATT and SNEGSKA (reference sequence). This CDR3 spans 12 amino acids.

This chain uses TRBV15 with TRBJ1-1, with unresolved D. CDR1 and CDR2 from the germline V gene are LNHNV and YYDKDF (reference sequence). The germline V and J ends were trimmed by 2 bases and 3 bases, with 7 bases remaining between them. The CDR3 runs 13 residues. This chain's CDR3 is CATSRRGDTEAFF. CDR3 DNA: TGTGCCACCAGCAGACGCGGGGACACTGAAGCTTTCTTT.